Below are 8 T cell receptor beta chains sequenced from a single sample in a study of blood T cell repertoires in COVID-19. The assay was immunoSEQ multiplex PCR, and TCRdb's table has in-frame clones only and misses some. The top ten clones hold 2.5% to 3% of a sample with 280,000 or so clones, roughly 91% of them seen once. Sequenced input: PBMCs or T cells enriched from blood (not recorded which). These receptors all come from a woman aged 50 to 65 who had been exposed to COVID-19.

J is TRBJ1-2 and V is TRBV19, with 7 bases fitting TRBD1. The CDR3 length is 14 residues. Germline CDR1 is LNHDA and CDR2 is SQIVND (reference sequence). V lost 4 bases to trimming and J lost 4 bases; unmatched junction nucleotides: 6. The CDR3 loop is CASSNRDRLYGYTF. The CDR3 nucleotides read TGTGCCAGTAGTAACCGGGACAGACTCTATGGCTACACCTTC.

The CDR3 nucleotides are TGTGCCTGGAACCGCAGGGGGCCAGCTCCATCCCACGGGGAGCTGTTTTTT. It specifies CAWNRRGPAPSHGELFF. This chain uses TRBV30 with TRBJ2-2, with 8 bases lining up with TRBD1. The CDR3 totals 17 residues. CDR1 and CDR2 (germline): GTSNPN, SVGIG (reference sequence). The V and J ends lost 4 bases and 7 bases, in that order; junction bases with no gene match: 17.

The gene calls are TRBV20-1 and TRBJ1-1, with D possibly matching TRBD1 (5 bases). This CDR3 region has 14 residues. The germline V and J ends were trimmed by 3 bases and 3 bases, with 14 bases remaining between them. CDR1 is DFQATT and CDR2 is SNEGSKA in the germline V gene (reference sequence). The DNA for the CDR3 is TGCAGTGCTAGTGAAAGGGCGGGGGACACTGAAGCTTTCTTT. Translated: CSASERAGDTEAFF.

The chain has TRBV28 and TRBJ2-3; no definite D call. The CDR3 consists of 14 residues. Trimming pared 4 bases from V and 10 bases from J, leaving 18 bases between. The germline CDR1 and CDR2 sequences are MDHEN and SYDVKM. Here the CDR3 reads CASSYGGLELAQYF. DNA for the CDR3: TGTGCCAGCAGTTATGGCGGTCTAGAATTGGCGCAGTATTTT.

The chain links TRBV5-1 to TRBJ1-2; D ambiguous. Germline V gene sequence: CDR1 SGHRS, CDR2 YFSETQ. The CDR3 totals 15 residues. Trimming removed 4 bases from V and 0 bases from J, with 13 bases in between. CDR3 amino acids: CASSPIRRANYGYTF. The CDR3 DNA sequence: TGCGCCAGCAGCCCCATCCGGCGGGCTAACTATGGCTACACCTTC.

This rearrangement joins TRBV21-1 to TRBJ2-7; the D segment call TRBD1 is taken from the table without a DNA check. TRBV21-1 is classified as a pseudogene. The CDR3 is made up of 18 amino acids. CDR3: CASSNKGRDTDRTYEQYF. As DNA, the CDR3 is TGTGCCAGCAGCAACAAAGGACGGGACACCGATCGAACCTACGAGCAGTACTTC.

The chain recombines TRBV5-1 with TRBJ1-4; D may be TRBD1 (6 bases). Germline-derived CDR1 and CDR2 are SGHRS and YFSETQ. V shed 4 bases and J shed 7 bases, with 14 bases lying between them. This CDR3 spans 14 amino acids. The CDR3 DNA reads TGCGCCAGCAGCCCAGGGGAATCTAGTGAAAAACTGTTTTTT. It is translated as CASSPGESSEKLFF.

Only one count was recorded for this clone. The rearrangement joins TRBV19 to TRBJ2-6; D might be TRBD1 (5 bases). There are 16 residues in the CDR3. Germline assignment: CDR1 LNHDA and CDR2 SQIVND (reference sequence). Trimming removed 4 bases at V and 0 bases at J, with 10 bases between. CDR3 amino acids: CASSTQGSSGANVLTF. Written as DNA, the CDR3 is TGTGCCAGTAGTACCCAGGGAAGCTCTGGGGCCAACGTCCTGACTTTC.